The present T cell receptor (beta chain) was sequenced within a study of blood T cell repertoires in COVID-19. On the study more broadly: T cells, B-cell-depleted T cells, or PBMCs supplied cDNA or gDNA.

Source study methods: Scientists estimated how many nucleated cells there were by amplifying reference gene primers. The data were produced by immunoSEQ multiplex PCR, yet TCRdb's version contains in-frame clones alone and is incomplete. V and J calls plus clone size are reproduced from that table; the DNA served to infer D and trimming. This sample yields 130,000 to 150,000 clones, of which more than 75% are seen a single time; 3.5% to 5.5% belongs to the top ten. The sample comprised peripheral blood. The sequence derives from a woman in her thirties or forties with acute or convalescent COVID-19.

CDR3 amino acids: CASSSGGEPGQGYNEQFF. CDR3 nucleotides: TGTGCCAGCAGCTCCGGCGGGGAACCGGGACAGGGGTACAATGAGCAGTTCTTC. The rearrangement links TRBV7-6 to TRBJ2-1, with TRBD1 identical over 10 bases. Germline loops: CDR1 SGHVS, CDR2 FNYEAQ. The J segment lost 4 bases and the V segment lost 4 bases, leaving 13 bases of the junction unmatched. The CDR3 is made up of 18 amino acids.